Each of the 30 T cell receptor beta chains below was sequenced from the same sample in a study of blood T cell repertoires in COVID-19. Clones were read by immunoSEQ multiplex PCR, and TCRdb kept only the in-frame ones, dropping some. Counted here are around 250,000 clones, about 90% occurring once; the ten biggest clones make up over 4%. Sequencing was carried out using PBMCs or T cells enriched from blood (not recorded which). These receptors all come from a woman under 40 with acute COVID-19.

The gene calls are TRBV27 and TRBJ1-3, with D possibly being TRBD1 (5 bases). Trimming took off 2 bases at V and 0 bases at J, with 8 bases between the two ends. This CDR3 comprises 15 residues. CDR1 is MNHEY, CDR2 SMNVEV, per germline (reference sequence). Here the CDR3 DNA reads TGTGCCAGCAGTTTAACAGGAAGCTCTGGAAACACCATATATTTT. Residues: CASSLTGSSGNTIYF.

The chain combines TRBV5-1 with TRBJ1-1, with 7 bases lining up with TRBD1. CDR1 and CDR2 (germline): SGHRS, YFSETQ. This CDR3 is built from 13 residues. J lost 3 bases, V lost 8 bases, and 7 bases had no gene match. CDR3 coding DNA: TGCGCCAGTGCCGGACAGGTGGACACTGAAGCTTTCTTT. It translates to CASAGQVDTEAFF.

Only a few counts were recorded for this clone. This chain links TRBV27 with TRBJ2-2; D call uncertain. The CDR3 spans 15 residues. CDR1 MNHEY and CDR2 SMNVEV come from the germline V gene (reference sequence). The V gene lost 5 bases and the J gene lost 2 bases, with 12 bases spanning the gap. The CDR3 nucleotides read TGTGCCAGCAGTCGTCTGCCGGGTAACACCGGGGAGCTGTTTTTT. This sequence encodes CASSRLPGNTGELFF.

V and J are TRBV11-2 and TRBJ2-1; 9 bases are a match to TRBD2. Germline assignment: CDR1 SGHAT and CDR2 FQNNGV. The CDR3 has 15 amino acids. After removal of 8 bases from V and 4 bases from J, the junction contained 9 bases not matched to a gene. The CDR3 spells CASGMSGRPYNEQFF. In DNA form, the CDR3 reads TGTGCCAGCGGAATGAGCGGGAGGCCATACAATGAGCAGTTCTTC.

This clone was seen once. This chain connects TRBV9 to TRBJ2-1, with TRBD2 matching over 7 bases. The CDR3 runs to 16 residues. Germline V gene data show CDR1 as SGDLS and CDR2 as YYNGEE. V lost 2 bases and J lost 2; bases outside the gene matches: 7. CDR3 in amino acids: CASSVVAGAPYNEQFF. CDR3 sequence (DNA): TGTGCCAGCAGCGTTGTGGCGGGAGCGCCCTACAATGAGCAGTTCTTC.

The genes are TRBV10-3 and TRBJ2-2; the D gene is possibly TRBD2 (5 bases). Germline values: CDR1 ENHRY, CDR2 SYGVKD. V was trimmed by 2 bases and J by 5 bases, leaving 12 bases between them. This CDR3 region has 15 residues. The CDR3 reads CAISEGSEGTGELFF. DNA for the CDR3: TGTGCCATCAGTGAGGGCTCTGAGGGTACCGGGGAGCTGTTTTTT.

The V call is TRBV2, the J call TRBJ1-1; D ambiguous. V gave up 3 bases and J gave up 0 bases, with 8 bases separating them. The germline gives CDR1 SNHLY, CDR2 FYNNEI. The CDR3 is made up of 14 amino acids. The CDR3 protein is CASSDRVMNTEAFF. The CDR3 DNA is TGTGCCAGCAGTGATCGAGTGATGAACACTGAAGCTTTCTTT.

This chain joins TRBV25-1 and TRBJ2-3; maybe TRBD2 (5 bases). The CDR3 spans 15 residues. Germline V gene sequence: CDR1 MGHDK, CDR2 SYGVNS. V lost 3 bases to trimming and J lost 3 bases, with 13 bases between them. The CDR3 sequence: CASSDLGDRTDTQYF. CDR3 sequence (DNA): TGTGCCAGCAGTGATCTCGGGGATAGAACAGATACGCAGTATTTT.

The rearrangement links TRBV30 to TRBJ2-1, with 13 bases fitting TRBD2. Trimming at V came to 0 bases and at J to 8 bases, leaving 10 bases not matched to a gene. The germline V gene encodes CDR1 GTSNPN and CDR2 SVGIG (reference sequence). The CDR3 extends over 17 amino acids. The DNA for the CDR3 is TGTGCCTGGAGTGTCCAAAGGACTAGCGGGAGTGGTGATGAGCAGTTCTTC. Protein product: CAWSVQRTSGSGDEQFF.

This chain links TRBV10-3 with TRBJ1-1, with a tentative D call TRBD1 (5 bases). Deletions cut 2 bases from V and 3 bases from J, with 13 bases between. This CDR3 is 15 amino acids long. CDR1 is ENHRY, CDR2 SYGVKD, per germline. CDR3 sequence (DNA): TGTGCCATCAGTGAGAAGGGGTGGGAGGACACTGAAGCTTTCTTT. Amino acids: CAISEKGWEDTEAFF.

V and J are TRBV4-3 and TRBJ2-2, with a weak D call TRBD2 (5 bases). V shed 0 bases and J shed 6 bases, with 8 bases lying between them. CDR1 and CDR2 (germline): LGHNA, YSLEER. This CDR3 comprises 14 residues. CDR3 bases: TGCGCCAGCAGCCAAGATGAGGGCCCCGGGGAGCTGTTTTTT. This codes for CASSQDEGPGELFF.

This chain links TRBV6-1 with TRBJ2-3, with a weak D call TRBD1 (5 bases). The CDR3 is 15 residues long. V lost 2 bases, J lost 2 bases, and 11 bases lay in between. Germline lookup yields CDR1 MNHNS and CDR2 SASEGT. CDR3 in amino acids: CASSETVRATDTQYF. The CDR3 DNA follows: TGTGCCAGCAGTGAAACGGTCAGGGCCACAGATACGCAGTATTTT.

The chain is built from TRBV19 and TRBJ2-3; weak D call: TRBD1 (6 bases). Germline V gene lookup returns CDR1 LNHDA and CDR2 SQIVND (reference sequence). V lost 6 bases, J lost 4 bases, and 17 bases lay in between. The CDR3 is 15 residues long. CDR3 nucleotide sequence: TGTGCCAGTAGGGACAGCAAAACTCGCGCAGATACGCAGTATTTT. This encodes CASRDSKTRADTQYF. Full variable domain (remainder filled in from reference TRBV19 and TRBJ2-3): DGGITQSPKYLFRKEGQNVTLSCEQNLNHDAMYWYRQDPGQGLRLIYYSQIVNDFQKGDIAEGYSVSREKKESFPLTVTSAQKNPTAFYLCASRDSKTRADTQYFGPGTRLTVL.

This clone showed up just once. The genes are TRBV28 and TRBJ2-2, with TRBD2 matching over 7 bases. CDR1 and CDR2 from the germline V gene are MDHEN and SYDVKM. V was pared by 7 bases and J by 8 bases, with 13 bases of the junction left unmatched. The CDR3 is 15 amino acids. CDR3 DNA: TGTGCCAGCAATCTTGCTAGCGGAGTGTCGGGGGAGCTGTTTTTT. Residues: CASNLASGVSGELFF.

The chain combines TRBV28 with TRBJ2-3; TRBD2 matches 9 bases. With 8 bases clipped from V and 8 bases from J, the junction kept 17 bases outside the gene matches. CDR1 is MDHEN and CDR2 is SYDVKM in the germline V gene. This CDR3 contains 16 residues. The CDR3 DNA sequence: TGTGCCAGCGGCTCGGGAGCGGGAGGTGCCTCGGGTACGCAGTATTTT. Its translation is CASGSGAGGASGTQYF.

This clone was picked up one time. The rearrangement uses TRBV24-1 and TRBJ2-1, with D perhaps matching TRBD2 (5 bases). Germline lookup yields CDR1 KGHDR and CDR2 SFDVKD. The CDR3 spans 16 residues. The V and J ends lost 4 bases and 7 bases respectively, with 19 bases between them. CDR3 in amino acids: CATSDPQDRGSNEQFF. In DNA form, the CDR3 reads TGTGCCACCAGTGACCCCCAGGACCGGGGTAGTAATGAGCAGTTCTTC.

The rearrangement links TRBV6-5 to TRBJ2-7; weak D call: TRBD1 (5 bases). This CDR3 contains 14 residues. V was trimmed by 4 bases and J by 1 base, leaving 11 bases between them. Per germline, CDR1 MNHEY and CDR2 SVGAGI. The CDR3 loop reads CASSSLAGSYEQYF. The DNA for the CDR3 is TGTGCCAGCAGTTCCCTGGCAGGGTCCTACGAGCAGTACTTC.

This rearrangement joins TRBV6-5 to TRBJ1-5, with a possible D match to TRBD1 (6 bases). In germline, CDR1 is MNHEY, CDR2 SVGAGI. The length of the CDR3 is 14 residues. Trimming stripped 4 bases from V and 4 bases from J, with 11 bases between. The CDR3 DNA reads TGTGCCAGCAGTTCCGGACAGCAAAATCAGCCCCAGCATTTT. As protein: CASSSGQQNQPQHF.

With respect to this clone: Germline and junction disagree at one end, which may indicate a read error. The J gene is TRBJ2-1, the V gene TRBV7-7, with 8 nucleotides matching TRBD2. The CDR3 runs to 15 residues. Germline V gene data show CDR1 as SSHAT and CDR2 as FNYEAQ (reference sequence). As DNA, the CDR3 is TGTGCTAGCAGCTTAACGGGACTAGTAGGAGATGAGCAGTTCTTC. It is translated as CASSLTGLVGDEQFF.

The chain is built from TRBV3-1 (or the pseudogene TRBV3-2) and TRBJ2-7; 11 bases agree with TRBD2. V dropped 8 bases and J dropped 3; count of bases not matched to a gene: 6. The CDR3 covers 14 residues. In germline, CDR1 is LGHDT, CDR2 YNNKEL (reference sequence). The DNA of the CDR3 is TGTGCCAGCTCGCCGGGACTAGCGGACTACGAGCAGTACTTC. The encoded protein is CASSPGLADYEQYF.

As DNA, the CDR3 is TGTGCCACCAGCGGAGGATGGGGCGGAACAGATACGCAGTATTTT. It translates to CATSGGWGGTDTQYF. The chain joins TRBV15 to TRBJ2-3; TRBD1 or TRBD2 may be the D gene (5 bases each). Trimming stripped 5 bases from V and 3 bases from J, with 15 bases between. This CDR3 is 15 amino acids long. Germline CDR1 is LNHNV and CDR2 is YYDKDF (reference sequence).

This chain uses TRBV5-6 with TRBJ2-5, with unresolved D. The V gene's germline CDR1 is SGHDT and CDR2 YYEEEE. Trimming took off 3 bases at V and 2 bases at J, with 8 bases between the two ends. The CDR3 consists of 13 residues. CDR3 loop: CASSSTTQETQYF. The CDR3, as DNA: TGTGCCAGCAGCTCAACTACACAAGAGACCCAGTACTTC.

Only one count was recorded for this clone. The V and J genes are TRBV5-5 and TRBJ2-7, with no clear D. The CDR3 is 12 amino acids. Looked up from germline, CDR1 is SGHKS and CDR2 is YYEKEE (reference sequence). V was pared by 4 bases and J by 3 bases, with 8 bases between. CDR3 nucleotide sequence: TGTGCCAGCAGCAAATCAAACTACGAGCAGTACTTC. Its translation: CASSKSNYEQYF. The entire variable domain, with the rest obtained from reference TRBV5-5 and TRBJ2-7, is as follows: DAGVTQSPTHLIKTRGQQVTLRCSPISGHKSVSWYQQVLGQGPQFIFQYYEKEERGRGNFPDRFSARQFPNYSSELNVNALLLGDSALYLCASSKSNYEQYFGPGTRLTVT.

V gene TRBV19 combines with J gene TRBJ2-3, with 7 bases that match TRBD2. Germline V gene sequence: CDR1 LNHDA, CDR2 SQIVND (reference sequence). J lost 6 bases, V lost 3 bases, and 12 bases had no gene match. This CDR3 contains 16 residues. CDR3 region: CASSMGLAAGRDTQYF. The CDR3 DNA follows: TGTGCCAGTAGTATGGGTCTAGCGGCTGGCCGGGATACGCAGTATTTT.

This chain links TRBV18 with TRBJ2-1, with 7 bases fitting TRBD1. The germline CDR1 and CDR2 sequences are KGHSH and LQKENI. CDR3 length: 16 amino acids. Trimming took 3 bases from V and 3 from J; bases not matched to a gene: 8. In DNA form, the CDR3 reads TGTGCCAGCTCACCGCCCCGACAGGGAATCTACAATGAGCAGTTCTTC. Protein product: CASSPPRQGIYNEQFF.

The CDR3 spells CASSISGQGGYEQFF. DNA of the CDR3: TGTGCCAGTAGTATTTCTGGACAGGGAGGGTATGAGCAGTTCTTC. The chain links TRBV19 to TRBJ2-1; weak D call: TRBD1 (8 bases). Germline V gene sequence: CDR1 LNHDA, CDR2 SQIVND (reference sequence). The CDR3 is 15 residues long. V was trimmed by 3 bases and J by 8 bases, leaving 17 bases between them. Using reference TRBV19 and TRBJ2-1 for the parts outside the CDR3, the full variable domain is DGGITQSPKYLFRKEGQNVTLSCEQNLNHDAMYWYRQDPGQGLRLIYYSQIVNDFQKGDIAEGYSVSREKKESFPLTVTSAQKNPTAFYLCASSISGQGGYEQFFGPGTRLTVL.

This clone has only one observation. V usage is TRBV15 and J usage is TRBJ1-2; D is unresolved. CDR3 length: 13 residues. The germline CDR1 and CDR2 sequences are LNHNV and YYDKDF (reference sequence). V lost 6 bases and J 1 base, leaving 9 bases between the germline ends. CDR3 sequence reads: CATRSPVNYGYTF. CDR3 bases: TGTGCCACCAGGTCACCAGTTAACTATGGCTACACCTTC.

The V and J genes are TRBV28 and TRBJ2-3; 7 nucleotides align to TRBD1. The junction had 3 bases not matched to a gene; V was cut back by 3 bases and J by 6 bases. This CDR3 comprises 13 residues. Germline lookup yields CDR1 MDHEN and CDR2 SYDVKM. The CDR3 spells CASSFQGVDTQYF. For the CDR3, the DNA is TGTGCCAGCAGTTTTCAGGGGGTTGATACGCAGTATTTT.

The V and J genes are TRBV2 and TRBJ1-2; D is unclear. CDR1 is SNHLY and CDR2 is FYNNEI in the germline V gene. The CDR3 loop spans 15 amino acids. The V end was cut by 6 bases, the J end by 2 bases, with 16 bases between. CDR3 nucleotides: TGTGCCAGCAGAAACGAGAACCCCGAGAACTATGGCTACACCTTC. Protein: CASRNENPENYGYTF.

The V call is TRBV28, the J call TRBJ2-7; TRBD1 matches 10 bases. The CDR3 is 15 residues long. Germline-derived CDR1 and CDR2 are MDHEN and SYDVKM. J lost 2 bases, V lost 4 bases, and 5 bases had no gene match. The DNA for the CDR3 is TGTGCCAGCAGTTCCCCTGGACAGGGGGCCTACGAGCAGTACTTC. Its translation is CASSSPGQGAYEQYF.